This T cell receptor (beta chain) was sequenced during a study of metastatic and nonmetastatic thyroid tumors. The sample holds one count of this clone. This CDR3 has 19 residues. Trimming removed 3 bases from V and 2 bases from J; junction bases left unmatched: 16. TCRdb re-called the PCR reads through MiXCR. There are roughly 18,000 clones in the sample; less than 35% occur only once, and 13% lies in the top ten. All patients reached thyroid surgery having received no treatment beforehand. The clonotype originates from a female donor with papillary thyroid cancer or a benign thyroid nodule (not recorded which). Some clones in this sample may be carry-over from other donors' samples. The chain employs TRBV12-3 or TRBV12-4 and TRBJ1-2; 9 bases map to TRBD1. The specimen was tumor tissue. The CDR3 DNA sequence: TGTGCCAGCAGTTTGACCTACCCGGGACAGGGAGTACAAAACTATGGCTACACCTTC. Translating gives CASSLTYPGQGVQNYGYTF.